Below, 11 T cell receptor beta chains from the same sample are listed, as sequenced in a study of early T cells in non-severe SARS-CoV-2 infection. TCRdb analysed the 5' RACE reads with MiXCR anew, one entry per CDR3 protein. The table has over 60,000 distinct CDR3 sequences, around 12% seen once. The sequenced sample was whole blood. The receptors shown here come from an adult who was a healthcare worker with PCR-confirmed SARS-CoV-2 infection or an uninfected control (not recorded which).

This clonotype was recorded many times. The chain couples TRBV7-6 to TRBJ2-5, with 9 bases matching TRBD2. CDR3 length: 15 residues. Germline values: CDR1 SGHVS, CDR2 FNYEAQ. Trimming took 6 bases from V and 5 from J; bases not matched to a gene: 10. The CDR3 sequence: CASRERTSAGETQYF. DNA of the CDR3: TGTGCCAGCAGAGAGAGGACTAGCGCAGGGGAGACCCAGTACTTC. The whole variable domain, remainder taken from reference TRBV7-6 and TRBJ2-5, is GAGVSQSPRYKVTKRGQDVALRCDPISGHVSLYWYRQALGQGPEFLTYFNYEAQQDKSGLPNDRFSAERPEGSISTLTIQRTEQRDSAMYRCASRERTSAGETQYFGPGTRLLVL.

The CDR3 nucleotides read TGTGCCAGCTCTAGGGGAGGGGGCAATGAGCAGTTCTTC. This translates into CASSRGGGNEQFF. The J gene is TRBJ2-1, the V gene TRBV9; TRBD2 is a possible D gene (7 bases). This CDR3 comprises 13 residues. The germline V gene encodes CDR1 SGDLS and CDR2 YYNGEE. Trimming removed 7 bases from V and 6 bases from J, with 14 bases in between. Filled out from reference TRBV9 and TRBJ2-1, the complete variable domain reads DSGVTQTPKHLITATGQRVTLRCSPRSGDLSVYWYQQSLDQGLQFLIQYYNGEERAKGNILERFSAQQFPDLHSELNLSSLELGDSALYFCASSRGGGNEQFFGPGTRLTVL.

This clonotype has a handful of counts. The chain couples TRBV5-4 to TRBJ2-7; D call uncertain. V was clipped by 2 bases and J by 4 bases, with 10 bases between them. The length of the CDR3 is 13 residues. Looked up from germline, CDR1 is SGHNT and CDR2 is YYREEE (reference sequence). The CDR3 here is CASSLDASYEQYF. In DNA form, the CDR3 reads TGTGCCAGCAGCTTAGACGCGAGTTACGAGCAGTACTTC.

This clonotype was counted many times. The chain has TRBV11-2 and TRBJ2-4, with TRBD2 matching over 9 bases. Trimming removed 2 bases from V and 3 bases from J; junction bases left unmatched: 5. The CDR3 sequence is 16 residues long. Per germline, CDR1 SGHAT and CDR2 FQNNGV. CDR3 DNA: TGTGCCAGCAGCTTACGCGGGGGGGCCGTCAAAAACATTCAGTACTTC. This encodes CASSLRGGAVKNIQYF.

This clonotype showed up just a few times. The genes are TRBV4-3 and TRBJ1-5; D not resolved. The ends were cut back, 0 bases at V and 4 bases at J, with 7 bases in the middle. The CDR3 is made up of 14 amino acids. Germline assignment: CDR1 LGHNA and CDR2 YSLEER. CDR3 in amino acids: CASSQDLENQPQHF. CDR3 coding DNA: TGCGCCAGCAGCCAAGATCTGGAAAATCAGCCCCAGCATTTT.

This clonotype was picked up a small number of times. This chain links TRBV2 with TRBJ2-7, with D hard to call. The CDR3 is 11 amino acids. Per the germline V gene, CDR1 is SNHLY and CDR2 is FYNNEI. V was cut by 3 bases and J by 4 bases, with 4 bases left in between. The chain's CDR3 is CASSERYEQYF. CDR3 nucleotides: TGTGCCAGCAGTGAGCGGTACGAGCAGTACTTC. Variable domain in full (rest from reference TRBV2 and TRBJ2-7): EPEVTQTPSHQVTQMGQEVILRCVPISNHLYFYWYRQILGQKVEFLVSFYNNEISEKSEIFDDQFSVERPDGSNFTLKIRSTKLEDSAMYFCASSERYEQYFGPGTRLTVT.

The CDR3 region has the DNA TGTGCCAGCAGTTCCAGAACTCGATTTGAAAAACTGTTTTTT. Translation gives CASSSRTRFEKLFF. V gene TRBV12-3 or TRBV12-4 combines with J gene TRBJ1-4; D uncertain. Trimming shortened V by 4 bases and J by 7 bases, and 13 bases separated the two germline ends. This CDR3 comprises 14 residues.

J is TRBJ2-2 and V is TRBV9, with a tentative D call TRBD1 (6 bases). The V end was cut by 3 bases, the J end by 7 bases, with 16 bases between. This CDR3 has 15 amino acids. Germline loops: CDR1 SGDLS, CDR2 YYNGEE. CDR3 DNA sequence: TGTGCCAGCAGCGAACAGGGACGACGTGGCGGGGAGCTGTTTTTT. Protein sequence: CASSEQGRRGGELFF.

This clonotype has just a few counts. This chain joins TRBV10-2 and TRBJ2-7; tentatively, D is TRBD1 or TRBD2 (5 bases each). The CDR3 is made up of 16 amino acids. Germline CDR1 reads WSHSY; CDR2 reads SAAADI. With 5 bases removed from V and 2 bases from J, the gap between germline ends came to 19 bases. The DNA of the CDR3 is TGCGCCAGCAGTTTAGGGACCGAGCCTCCCACCTACGAGCAGTACTTC. It encodes CASSLGTEPPTYEQYF.

This clonotype was found a few times. This chain links TRBV2 with TRBJ1-2; D remains ambiguous. Trimming cost V 8 bases and J 6 bases, with 10 bases left between them. The CDR3 runs 11 residues. The germline V gene encodes CDR1 SNHLY and CDR2 FYNNEI. This CDR3 reads CASGRRDGYTF. The CDR3 DNA follows: TGTGCCAGCGGACGGCGTGATGGCTACACCTTC.

This sequence joins TRBV6-5 and TRBJ1-1; the D gene is possibly TRBD1 (5 bases). There are 16 residues in the CDR3. Trimming cost V 2 bases and J 6 bases, with 19 bases left between them. Germline CDR1 reads MNHEY; CDR2 reads SVGAGI. CDR3 DNA: TGTGCCAGCAGTTACGTGGGGGGACGAACGCGGGCTGAAGCTTTCTTT. This codes for CASSYVGGRTRAEAFF.